The T cell receptor beta chain described here comes from a study of T cells after somatic rescue of genetic block. Repertoires were generated with immunoSEQ multiplex PCR, while TCRdb's copy carries only in-frame clones and drops some. The sample records around 8,000 clones, roughly 80% being singletons. The V end was cut by 5 bases, the J end by 2 bases, with 16 bases between. The CDR3 is 15 residues long. Per germline, CDR1 PRHDT and CDR2 FYEKMQ (reference sequence). The material sequenced was peripheral blood mononuclear cells (PBMCs). This TCR was recovered from a boy between 5 and 17 years old. V usage is TRBV13 and J usage is TRBJ2-7; D is tentatively TRBD1 or TRBD2 (5 bases each). The CDR3 here is CASSPRDLGTYEQYF. CDR3 coding DNA: TGTGCCAGCAGCCCCCGGGACCTTGGAACCTACGAGCAGTACTTC.